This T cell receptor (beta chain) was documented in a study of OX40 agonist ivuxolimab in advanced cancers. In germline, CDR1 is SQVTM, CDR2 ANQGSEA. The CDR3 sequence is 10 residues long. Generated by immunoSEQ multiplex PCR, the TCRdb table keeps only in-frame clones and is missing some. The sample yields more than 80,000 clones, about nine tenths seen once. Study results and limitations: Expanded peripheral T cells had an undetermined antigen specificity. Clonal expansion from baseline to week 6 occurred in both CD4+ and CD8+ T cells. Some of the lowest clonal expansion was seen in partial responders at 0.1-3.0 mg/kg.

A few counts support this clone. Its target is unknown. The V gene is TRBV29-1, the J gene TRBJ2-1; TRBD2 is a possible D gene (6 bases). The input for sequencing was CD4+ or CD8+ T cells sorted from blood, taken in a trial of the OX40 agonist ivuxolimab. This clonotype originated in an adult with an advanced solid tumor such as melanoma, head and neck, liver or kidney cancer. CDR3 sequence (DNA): TGCTCCACTGGGGGGAATGAGCAGTTCTTC. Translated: CSTGGNEQFF.